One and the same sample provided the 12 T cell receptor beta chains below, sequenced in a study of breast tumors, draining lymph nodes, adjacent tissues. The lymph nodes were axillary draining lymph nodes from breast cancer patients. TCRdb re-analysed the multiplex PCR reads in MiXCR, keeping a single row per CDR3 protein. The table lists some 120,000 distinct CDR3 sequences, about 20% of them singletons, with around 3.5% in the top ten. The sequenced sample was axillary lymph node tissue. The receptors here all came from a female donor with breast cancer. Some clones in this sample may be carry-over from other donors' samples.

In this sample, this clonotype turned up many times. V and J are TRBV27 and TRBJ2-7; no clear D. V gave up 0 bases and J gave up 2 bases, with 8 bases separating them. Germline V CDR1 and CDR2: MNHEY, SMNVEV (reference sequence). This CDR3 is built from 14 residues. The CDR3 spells CASSLSPTTYEQYF. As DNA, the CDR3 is TGTGCCAGCAGTTTATCACCAACCACCTACGAGCAGTACTTC.

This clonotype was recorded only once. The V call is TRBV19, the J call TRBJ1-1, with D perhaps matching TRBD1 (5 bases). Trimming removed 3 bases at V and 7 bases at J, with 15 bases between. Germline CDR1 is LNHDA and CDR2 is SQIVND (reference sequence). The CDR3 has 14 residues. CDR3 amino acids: CASSILQGSNEAFF. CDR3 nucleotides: TGTGCCAGTAGTATTCTGCAGGGATCTAATGAAGCTTTCTTT.

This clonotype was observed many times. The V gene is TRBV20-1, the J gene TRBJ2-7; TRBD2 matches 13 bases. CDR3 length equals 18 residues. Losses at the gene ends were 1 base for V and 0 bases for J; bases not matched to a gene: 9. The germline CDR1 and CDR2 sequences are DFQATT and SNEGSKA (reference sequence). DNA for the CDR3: TGCAGTGCTAGAGGGGGGGGACTAGCGGGAATACGCTCCTACGAGCAGTACTTC. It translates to CSARGGGLAGIRSYEQYF.

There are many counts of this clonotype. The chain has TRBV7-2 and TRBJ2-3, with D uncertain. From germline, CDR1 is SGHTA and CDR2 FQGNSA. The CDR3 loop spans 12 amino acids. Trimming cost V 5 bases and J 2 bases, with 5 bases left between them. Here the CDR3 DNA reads TGTGCCAGCAGCGAAGACACAGATACGCAGTATTTT. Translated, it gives CASSEDTDTQYF.

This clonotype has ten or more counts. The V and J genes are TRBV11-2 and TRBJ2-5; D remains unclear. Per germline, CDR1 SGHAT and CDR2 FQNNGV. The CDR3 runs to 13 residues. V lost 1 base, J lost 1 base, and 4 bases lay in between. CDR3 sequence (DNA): TGTGCCAGCAGCTTAGTTAGCCAAGAGACCCAGTACTTC. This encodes CASSLVSQETQYF. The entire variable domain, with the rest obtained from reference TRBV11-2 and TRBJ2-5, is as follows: EAGVAQSPRYKIIEKRQSVAFWCNPISGHATLYWYQQILGQGPKLLIQFQNNGVVDDSQLPKDRFSAERLKGVDSTLKIQPAKLEDSAVYLCASSLVSQETQYFGPGTRLLVL.

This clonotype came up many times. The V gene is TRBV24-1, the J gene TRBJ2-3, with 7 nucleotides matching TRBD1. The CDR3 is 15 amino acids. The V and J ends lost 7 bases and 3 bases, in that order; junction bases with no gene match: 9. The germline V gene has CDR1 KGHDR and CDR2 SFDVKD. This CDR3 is CATRPPGTETDTQYF. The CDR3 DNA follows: TGTGCCACCAGACCACCCGGGACAGAAACAGATACGCAGTATTTT.

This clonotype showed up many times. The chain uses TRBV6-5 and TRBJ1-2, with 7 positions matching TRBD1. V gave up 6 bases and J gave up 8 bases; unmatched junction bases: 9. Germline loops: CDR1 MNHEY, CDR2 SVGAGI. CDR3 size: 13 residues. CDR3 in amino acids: CASRQDRFQGYTF. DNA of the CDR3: TGTGCCAGCAGACAGGACAGGTTTCAGGGCTACACCTTC.

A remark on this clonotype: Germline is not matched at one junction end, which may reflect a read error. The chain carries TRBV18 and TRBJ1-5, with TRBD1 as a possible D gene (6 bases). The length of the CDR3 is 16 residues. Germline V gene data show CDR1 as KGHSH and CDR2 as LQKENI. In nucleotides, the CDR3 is TGTGCCAGCTCACCGCCGGGGGCAGGGAGCAATCGGCCCCAGCATTTT. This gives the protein CASSPPGAGSNRPQHF.

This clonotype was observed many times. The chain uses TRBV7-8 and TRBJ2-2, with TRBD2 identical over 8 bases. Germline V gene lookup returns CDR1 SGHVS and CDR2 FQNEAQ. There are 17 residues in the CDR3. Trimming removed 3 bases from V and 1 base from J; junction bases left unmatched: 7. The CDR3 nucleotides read TGTGCCAGCAGCTTTTCACGGGGGGGATGGAACACCGGGGAGCTGTTTTTT. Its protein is CASSFSRGGWNTGELFF.

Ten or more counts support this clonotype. The DNA for the CDR3 is TGCAGTGCGAAGACAGGGGGCCGGGGGTTGGGCGAGCAGTACTTC. Amino acids: CSAKTGGRGLGEQYF. The rearrangement joins TRBV20-1 to TRBJ2-7; TRBD1 matches at 10 bases. The J segment lost 6 bases and the V segment lost 6 bases, leaving 14 bases of the junction unmatched. This CDR3 comprises 15 residues. Germline CDR1 is DFQATT and CDR2 is SNEGSKA (reference sequence).

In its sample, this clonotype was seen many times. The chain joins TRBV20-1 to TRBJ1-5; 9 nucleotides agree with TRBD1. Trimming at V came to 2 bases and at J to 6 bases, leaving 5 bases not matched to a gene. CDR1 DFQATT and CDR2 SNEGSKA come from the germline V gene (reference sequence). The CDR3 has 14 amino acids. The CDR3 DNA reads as TGCAGTGCTAGAATGACAGGGGGGGTTCAGCCCCAGCATTTT. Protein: CSARMTGGVQPQHF.

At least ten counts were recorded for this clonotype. The CDR3 spells CAWSFGTGRETQYF. The CDR3 coding sequence is TGTGCCTGGAGTTTCGGGACAGGGAGAGAGACCCAGTACTTC. The chain combines TRBV30 with TRBJ2-5; TRBD1 aligns across 9 bases. Unmatched junction bases numbered 5, after V lost 2 bases and J lost 4 bases. The V gene's germline CDR1 is GTSNPN and CDR2 SVGIG (reference sequence). This CDR3 is 14 amino acids long.